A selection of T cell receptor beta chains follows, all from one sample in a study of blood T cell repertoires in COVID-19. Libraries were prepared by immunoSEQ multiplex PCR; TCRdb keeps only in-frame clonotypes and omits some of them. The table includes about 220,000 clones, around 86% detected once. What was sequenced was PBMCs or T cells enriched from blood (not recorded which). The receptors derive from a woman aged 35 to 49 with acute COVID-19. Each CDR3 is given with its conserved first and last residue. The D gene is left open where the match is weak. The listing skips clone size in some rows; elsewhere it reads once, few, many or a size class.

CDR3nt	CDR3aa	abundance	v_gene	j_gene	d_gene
TGTGCCAGTAGTATAGAGGCAGGGTATTACAATCAGCCCCAGCATTTT	CASSIEAGYYNQPQHF	.	TRBV19	TRBJ1-5	.
TGTGCCAGCTCCCGAGGTAGCACAGATACGCAGTATTTT	CASSRGSTDTQYF	.	TRBV18	TRBJ2-3	.
TGCGCCAGCAGCGCCCGGGAAAATTCACCCCTCCACTTT	CASSARENSPLHF	medium-sized	TRBV10-1	TRBJ1-6	.
TGTGCCAGCAGCTTACCGGGACTAGCGGCCTCGGGTCGGACAGATACGCAGTATTTT	CASSLPGLAASGRTDTQYF	.	TRBV5-4	TRBJ2-3	TRBD2
TGTGCCAGCTCACTTGGTCGACAGAACGTGAACACTGAAGCTTTCTTT	CASSLGRQNVNTEAFF	.	TRBV18	TRBJ1-1	.
TGTGCCAGCAGCCGAGGGACTAGCGGATCCTACGAGCAGTACTTC	CASSRGTSGSYEQYF	.	TRBV6-6	TRBJ2-7	TRBD2
TGCAGCGTTGCAGGGGACCCCAGGGTTTTCACCTTC	CSVAGDPRVFTF	.	TRBV29-1	TRBJ1-2	.
TGTGCCAGCTCAACCCCGGGTAGCGGAACCTATACGCAGTATTTT	CASSTPGSGTYTQYF	once	TRBV6-5	TRBJ2-3	.
TGTGCCAGCAGTTACACATGGACAGAGAGGACCGGGGAGCTGTTTTTT	CASSYTWTERTGELFF	.	TRBV6-6	TRBJ2-2	.
TGTGCCAGCTCCACGGCGGGCGGACCCCGGGATACGCAGTATTTT	CASSTAGGPRDTQYF	.	TRBV11-2	TRBJ2-3	.
TGTGCCAGCAGCACACCAGGGTCAGGTGAGCAGTTCTTC	CASSTPGSGEQFF	.	TRBV7-3	TRBJ2-1	.
TGTGCCAGCAGTAGGGGGACGGGACATAATCAGCCCCAGCATTTT	CASSRGTGHNQPQHF	.	TRBV27	TRBJ1-5	.